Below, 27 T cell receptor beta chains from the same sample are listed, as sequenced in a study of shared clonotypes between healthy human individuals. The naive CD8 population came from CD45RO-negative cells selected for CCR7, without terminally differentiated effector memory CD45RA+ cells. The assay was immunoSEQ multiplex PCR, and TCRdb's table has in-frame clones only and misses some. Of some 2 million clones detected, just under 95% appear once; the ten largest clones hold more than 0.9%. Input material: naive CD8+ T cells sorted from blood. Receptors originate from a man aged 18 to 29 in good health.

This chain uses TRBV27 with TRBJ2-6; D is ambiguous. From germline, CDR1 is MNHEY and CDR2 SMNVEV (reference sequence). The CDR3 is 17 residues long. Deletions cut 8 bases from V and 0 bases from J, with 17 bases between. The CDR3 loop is CASSYRVYSSGANVLTF. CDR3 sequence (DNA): TGTGCCAGCTCCTACCGGGTGTACAGCTCTGGGGCCAACGTCCTGACTTTC.

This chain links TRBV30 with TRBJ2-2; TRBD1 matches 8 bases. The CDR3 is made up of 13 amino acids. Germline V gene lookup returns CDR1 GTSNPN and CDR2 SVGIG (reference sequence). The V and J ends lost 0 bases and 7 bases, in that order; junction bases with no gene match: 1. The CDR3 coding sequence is TGTGCCTGGAGTGTTGACAGGGGCGGGGAGCTGTTTTTT. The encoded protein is CAWSVDRGGELFF.

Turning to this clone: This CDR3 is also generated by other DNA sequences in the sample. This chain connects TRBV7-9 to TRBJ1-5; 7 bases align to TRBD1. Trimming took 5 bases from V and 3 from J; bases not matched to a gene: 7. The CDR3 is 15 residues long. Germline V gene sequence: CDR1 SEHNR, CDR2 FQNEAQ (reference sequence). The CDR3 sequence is CASSSDREVNQPQHF. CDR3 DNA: TGTGCCAGCAGCAGCGACAGGGAAGTCAATCAGCCCCAGCATTTT.

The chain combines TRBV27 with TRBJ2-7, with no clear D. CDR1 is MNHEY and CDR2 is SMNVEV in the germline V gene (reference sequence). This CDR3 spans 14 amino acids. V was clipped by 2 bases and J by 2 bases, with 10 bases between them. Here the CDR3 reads CASSLNGSPYEQYF. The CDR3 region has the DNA TGTGCCAGCAGTTTAAACGGCAGCCCCTACGAGCAGTACTTC.

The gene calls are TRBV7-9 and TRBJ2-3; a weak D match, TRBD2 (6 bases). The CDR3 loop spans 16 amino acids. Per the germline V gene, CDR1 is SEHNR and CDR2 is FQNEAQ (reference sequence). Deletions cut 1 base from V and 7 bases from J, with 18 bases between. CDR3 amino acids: CASSLVTAAGRYTQYF. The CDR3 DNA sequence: TGTGCCAGCAGCTTAGTGACGGCTGCGGGGAGGTATACGCAGTATTTT.

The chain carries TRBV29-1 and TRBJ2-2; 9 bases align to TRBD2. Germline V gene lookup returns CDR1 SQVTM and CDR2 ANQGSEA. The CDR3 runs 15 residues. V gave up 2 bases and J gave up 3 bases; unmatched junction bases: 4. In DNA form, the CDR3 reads TGCAGCGTTGAAATGCGGGAGGGGGACACCGGGGAGCTGTTTTTT. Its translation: CSVEMREGDTGELFF.

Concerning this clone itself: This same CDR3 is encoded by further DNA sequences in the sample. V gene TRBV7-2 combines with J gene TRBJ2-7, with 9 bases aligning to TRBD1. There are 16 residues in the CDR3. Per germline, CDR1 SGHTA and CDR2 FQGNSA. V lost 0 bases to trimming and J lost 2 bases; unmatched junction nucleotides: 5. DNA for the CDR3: TGTGCCAGCAGCTTAGCCGGGACAGGGTTCCCCTACGAGCAGTACTTC. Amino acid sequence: CASSLAGTGFPYEQYF.

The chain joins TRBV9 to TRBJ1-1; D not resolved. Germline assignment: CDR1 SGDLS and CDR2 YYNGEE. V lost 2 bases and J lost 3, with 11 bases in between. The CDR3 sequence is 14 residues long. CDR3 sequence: CASSVNGRDTEAFF. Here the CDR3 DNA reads TGTGCCAGCAGCGTCAATGGACGGGACACTGAAGCTTTCTTT.

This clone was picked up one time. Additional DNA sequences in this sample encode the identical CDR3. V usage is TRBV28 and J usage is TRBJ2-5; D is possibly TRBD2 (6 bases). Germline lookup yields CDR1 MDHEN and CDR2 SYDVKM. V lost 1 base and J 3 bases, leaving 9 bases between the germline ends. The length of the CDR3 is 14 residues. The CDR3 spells CASSLLGGEETQYF. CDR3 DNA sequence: TGTGCCAGCAGTTTATTGGGGGGAGAAGAGACCCAGTACTTC.

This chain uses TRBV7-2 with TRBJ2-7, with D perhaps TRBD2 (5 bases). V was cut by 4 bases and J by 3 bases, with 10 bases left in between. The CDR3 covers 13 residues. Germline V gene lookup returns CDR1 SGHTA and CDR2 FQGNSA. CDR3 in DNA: TGTGCCAGCAGCTCTCTCGACTACTACGAGCAGTACTTC. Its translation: CASSSLDYYEQYF. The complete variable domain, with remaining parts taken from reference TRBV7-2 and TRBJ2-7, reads GAGVSQSPSNKVTEKGKDVELRCDPISGHTALYWYRQSLGQGLEFLIYFQGNSAPDKSGLPSDRFSAERTGGSVSTLTIQRTQQEDSAVYLCASSSLDYYEQYFGPGTRLTVT.

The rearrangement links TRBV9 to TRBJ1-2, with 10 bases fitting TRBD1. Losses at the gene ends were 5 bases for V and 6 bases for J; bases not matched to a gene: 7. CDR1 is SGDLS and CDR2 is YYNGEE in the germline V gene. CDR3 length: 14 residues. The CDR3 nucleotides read TGTGCCAGCAGTTTACTCGGACAGGGGGATGGCTACACCTTC. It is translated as CASSLLGQGDGYTF. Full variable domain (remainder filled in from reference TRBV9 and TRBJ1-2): DSGVTQTPKHLITATGQRVTLRCSPRSGDLSVYWYQQSLDQGLQFLIQYYNGEERAKGNILERFSAQQFPDLHSELNLSSLELGDSALYFCASSLLGQGDGYTFGSGTRLTVV.

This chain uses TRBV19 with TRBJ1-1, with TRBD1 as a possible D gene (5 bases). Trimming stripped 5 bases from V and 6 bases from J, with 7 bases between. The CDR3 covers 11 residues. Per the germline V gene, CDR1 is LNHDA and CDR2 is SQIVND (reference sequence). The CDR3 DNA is TGTGCCAGTAGTCTGGGGGCTGAAGCTTTCTTT. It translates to CASSLGAEAFF.

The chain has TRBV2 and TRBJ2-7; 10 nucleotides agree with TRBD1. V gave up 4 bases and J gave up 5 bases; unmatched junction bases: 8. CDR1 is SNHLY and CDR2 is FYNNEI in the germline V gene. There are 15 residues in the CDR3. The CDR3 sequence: CASSGPTGGINEQYF. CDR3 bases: TGTGCCAGCAGTGGTCCGACAGGGGGCATCAACGAGCAGTACTTC.

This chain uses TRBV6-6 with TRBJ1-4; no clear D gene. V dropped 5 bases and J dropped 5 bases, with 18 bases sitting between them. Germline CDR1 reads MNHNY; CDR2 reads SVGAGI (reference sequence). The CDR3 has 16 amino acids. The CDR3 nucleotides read TGTGCCAGCAGTAACCTACCCCCTGGGCCCAATGAAAAACTGTTTTTT. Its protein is CASSNLPPGPNEKLFF.

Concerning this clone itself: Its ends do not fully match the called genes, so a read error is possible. CDR3 in amino acids: CASSELRTKSSNSPLHF. CDR3 nucleotide sequence: TGTGCCAGCAGTGAATTGAGGACGAAGTCCTCTAATTCACCCCTCCACTTT. V gene TRBV6-1 combines with J gene TRBJ1-6; D not resolved. The germline CDR1 and CDR2 sequences are MNHNS and SASEGT. The CDR3 is made up of 17 amino acids.

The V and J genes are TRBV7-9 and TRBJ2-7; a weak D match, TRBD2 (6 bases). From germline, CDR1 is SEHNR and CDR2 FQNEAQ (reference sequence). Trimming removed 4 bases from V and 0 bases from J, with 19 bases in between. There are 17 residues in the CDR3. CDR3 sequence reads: CASSSSDRDLPSYEQYF. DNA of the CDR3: TGTGCCAGCAGCTCTAGTGATCGGGACTTGCCCTCCTACGAGCAGTACTTC.

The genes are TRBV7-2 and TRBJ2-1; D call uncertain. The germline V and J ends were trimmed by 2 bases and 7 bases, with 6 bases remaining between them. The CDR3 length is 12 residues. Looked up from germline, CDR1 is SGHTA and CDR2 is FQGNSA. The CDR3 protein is CASSLMWNEQFF. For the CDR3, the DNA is TGTGCCAGCAGCTTAATGTGGAATGAGCAGTTCTTC.

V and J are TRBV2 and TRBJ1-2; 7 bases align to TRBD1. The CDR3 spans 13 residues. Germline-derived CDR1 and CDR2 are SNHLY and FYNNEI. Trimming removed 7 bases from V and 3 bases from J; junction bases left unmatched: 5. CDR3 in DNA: TGTGCCAGCAAAGGGGGCCTCGACTATGGCTACACCTTC. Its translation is CASKGGLDYGYTF.

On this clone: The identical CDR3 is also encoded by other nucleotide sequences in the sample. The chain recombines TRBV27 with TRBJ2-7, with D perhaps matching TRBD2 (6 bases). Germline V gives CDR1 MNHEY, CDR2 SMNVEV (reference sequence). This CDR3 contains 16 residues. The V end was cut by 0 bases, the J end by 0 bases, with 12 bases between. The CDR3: CASSLSAGTSSYEQYF. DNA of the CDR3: TGTGCCAGCAGTTTATCGGCGGGAACGAGCTCCTACGAGCAGTACTTC.

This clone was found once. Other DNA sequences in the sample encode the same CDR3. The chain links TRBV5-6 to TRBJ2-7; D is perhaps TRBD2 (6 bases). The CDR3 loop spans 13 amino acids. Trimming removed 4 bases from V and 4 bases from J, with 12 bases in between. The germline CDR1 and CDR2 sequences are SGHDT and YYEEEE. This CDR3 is CASSPTGTYEQYF. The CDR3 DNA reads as TGTGCCAGCAGCCCAACCGGGACTTACGAGCAGTACTTC.

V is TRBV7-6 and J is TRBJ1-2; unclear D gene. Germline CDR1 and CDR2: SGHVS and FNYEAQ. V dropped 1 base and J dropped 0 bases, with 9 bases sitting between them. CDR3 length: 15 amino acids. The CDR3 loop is CASSLEAGANYGYTF. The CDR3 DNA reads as TGTGCCAGCAGCTTAGAGGCAGGAGCTAACTATGGCTACACCTTC.

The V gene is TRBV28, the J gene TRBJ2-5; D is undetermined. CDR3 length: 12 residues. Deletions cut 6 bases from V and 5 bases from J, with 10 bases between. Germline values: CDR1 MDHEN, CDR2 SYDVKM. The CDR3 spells CASSRWRETQYF. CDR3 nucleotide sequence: TGTGCCAGCAGCCGGTGGCGTGAGACCCAGTACTTC.

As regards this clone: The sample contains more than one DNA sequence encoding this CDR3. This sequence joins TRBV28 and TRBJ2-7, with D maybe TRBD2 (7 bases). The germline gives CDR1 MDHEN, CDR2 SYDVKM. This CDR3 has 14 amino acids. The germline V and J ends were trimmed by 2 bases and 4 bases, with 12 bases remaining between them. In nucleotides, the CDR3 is TGTGCCAGCAGTTTAGCGGGGGACACGTACGAGCAGTACTTC. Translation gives CASSLAGDTYEQYF. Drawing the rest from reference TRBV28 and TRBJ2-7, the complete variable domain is DVKVTQSSRYLVKRTGEKVFLECVQDMDHENMFWYRQDPGLGLRLIYFSYDVKMKEKGDIPEGYSVSREKKERFSLILESASTNQTSMYLCASSLAGDTYEQYFGPGTRLTVT.

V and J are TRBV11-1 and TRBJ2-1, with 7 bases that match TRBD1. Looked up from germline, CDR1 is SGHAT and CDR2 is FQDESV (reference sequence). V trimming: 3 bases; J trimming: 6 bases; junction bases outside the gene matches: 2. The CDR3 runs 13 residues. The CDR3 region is CASSFDRVNEQFF. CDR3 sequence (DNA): TGTGCCAGCAGCTTCGACAGGGTCAATGAGCAGTTCTTC.

The CDR3 spells CASSDGDRGTDTQYF. In DNA, the CDR3 is TGTGCCAGCAGTGACGGGGATAGGGGCACAGATACGCAGTATTTT. The chain uses TRBV2 and TRBJ2-3; TRBD2 is a possible D gene (5 bases). This CDR3 contains 15 residues. Germline V lookup: CDR1 SNHLY, CDR2 FYNNEI. V was shortened by 3 bases and J by 1 base, with 11 bases between the two germline ends.

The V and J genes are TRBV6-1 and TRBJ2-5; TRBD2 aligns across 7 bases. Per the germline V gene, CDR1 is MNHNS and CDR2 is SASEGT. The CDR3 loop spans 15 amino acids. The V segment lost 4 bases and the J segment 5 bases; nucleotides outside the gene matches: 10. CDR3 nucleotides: TGTGCCAGCAGTGCTCCACTAGCGTTATTGGAGACCCAGTACTTC. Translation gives CASSAPLALLETQYF.

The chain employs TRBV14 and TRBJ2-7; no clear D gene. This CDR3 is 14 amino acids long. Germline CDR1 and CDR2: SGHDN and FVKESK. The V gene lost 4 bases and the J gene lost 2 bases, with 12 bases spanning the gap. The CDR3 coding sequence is TGTGCCAGCAGCCCCCTCGGCCGGGCCTACGAGCAGTACTTC. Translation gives CASSPLGRAYEQYF.